The 9 T cell receptor beta chains below all came from one sample that was sequenced in a study of T cell responses to AZD1222 COVID-19 vaccine. Sequencing used immunoSEQ multiplex PCR; TCRdb keeps in-frame clones, though not all of them. The sample holds more than 90,000 clones, roughly 90% seen once. Sequences were derived from peripheral blood, sampled on day 0 of AZD1222 vaccination. The receptors come from an adult in good health.

J is TRBJ2-7 and V is TRBV11-2, with 9 bases matching TRBD1. The germline V gene encodes CDR1 SGHAT and CDR2 FQNNGV. J gave up 5 bases and V 2 bases, and 4 bases lay outside the gene matches. The CDR3 covers 14 residues. The CDR3 nucleotides are TGTGCCAGCAGCTTATTGGACAGGGGCCACGAGCAGTACTTC. The encoded protein is CASSLLDRGHEQYF.

The CDR3 nucleotides read TGTGCCAGCAGCTTGTATTGGACAGGGGCTGATACGCAGTATTTT. Encoded protein: CASSLYWTGADTQYF. This chain joins TRBV5-5 and TRBJ2-3, with 9 bases lining up with TRBD1. CDR3 length equals 15 residues. Germline CDR1 SGHKS, CDR2 YYEKEE (reference sequence). V was pared by 1 base and J by 6 bases, with 6 bases of the junction left unmatched.

The chain employs TRBV7-6 and TRBJ1-4, with 7 bases that match TRBD1. V shed 6 bases, J shed 8 bases, and the junction held 12 bases outside the gene matches. The CDR3 runs to 15 residues. Germline-derived CDR1 and CDR2 are SGHVS and FNYEAQ. For the CDR3, the DNA is TGTGCCAGCAGTCCATCACAGGGGATATTGGAAAAACTGTTTTTT. Translation gives CASSPSQGILEKLFF.

This clone was seen once. The chain employs TRBV11-3 and TRBJ2-3, with unresolved D. The V gene lost 1 base and the J gene lost 6 bases, with 8 bases spanning the gap. Looked up from germline, CDR1 is SGHNT and CDR2 is YENEEA. This CDR3 region has 13 residues. Here the CDR3 reads CASSLGPKDTQYF. In nucleotides, the CDR3 is TGTGCCAGCAGCTTAGGACCAAAGGATACGCAGTATTTT.

The CDR3: CASSIFSGLNYEQYF. CDR3 in DNA: TGTGCCAGTAGTATATTTTCTGGTCTCAACTACGAGCAGTACTTC. V is TRBV19 and J is TRBJ2-7; no definite D call. CDR3 length: 15 amino acids. CDR1 is LNHDA and CDR2 is SQIVND in the germline V gene (reference sequence). Trimming pared 2 bases from V and 3 bases from J, leaving 14 bases between.

The table lists this clone with a count of one. The chain couples TRBV2 to TRBJ2-1; 7 bases fit TRBD2. The germline V gene encodes CDR1 SNHLY and CDR2 FYNNEI. V gave up 6 bases and J gave up 5 bases; unmatched junction bases: 13. The CDR3 has 16 amino acids. CDR3 residues: CASRAKGLVSDNEQFF. The DNA of the CDR3 is TGTGCCAGCAGGGCAAAAGGACTAGTTTCCGACAATGAGCAGTTCTTC.

The J gene is TRBJ2-1, the V gene TRBV6-2 or TRBV6-3; possible D gene TRBD1, 5 bases. Germline-derived CDR1 and CDR2 are MNHEY and SVGEGT. This CDR3 is built from 15 residues. The V gene lost 5 bases and the J gene lost 8 bases, with 19 bases spanning the gap. Here the CDR3 DNA reads TGTGCCAGCAGTCCCAGGGCCCGACACGAAGATGAGCAGTTCTTC. This translates into CASSPRARHEDEQFF.

The rearrangement links TRBV30 to TRBJ1-2; 7 bases map to TRBD1. CDR1 and CDR2 (germline): GTSNPN, SVGIG (reference sequence). This CDR3 has 12 amino acids. V gave up 6 bases and J gave up 7 bases; unmatched junction bases: 8. CDR3 coding DNA: TGTGCCTGTTCGACAGGGAGGGTTGGCTACACCTTC. Protein product: CACSTGRVGYTF.

V gene TRBV11-2 combines with J gene TRBJ1-2; D might be TRBD1 (5 bases). Trimming pared 4 bases from V and 1 base from J, leaving 22 bases between. Germline V lookup: CDR1 SGHAT, CDR2 FQNNGV. The CDR3 has 18 residues. This chain's CDR3 is CASSSTQGGATDNYGYTF. The CDR3 DNA is TGTGCCAGCAGCTCTACTCAAGGAGGGGCGACTGATAACTATGGCTACACCTTC.